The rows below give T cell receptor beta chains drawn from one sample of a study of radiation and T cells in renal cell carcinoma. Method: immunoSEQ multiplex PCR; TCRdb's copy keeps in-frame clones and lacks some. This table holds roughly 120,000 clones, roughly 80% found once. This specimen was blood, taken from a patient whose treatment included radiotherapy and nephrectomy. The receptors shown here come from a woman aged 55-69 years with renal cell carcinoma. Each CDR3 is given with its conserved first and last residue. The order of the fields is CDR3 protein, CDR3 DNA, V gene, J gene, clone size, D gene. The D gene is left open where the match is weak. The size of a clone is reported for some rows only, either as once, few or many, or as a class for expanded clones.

cdr3_aa: CASSEVPFNYGYTF
cdr3_nt: TGTGCCAGCAGTGAGGTCCCATTCAACTATGGCTACACCTTC
v_call: TRBV6-4
j_call: TRBJ1-2
clone_size: .
d_call: .

cdr3_aa: CASRPGTLSYEQYF
cdr3_nt: TGTGCCAGCAGACCCGGGACACTCTCCTACGAGCAGTACTTC
v_call: TRBV6-5
j_call: TRBJ2-7
clone_size: .
d_call: .

cdr3_aa: CASSYVDSPYEQYF
cdr3_nt: TGTGCCAGCAGTTACGTAGACAGTCCATACGAGCAGTACTTC
v_call: TRBV6-5
j_call: TRBJ2-7
clone_size: .
d_call: .

cdr3_aa: CASSGPDPNTGELFF
cdr3_nt: TGTGCCAGCAGCGGCCCGGACCCCAACACCGGGGAGCTGTTTTTT
v_call: TRBV11-3
j_call: TRBJ2-2
clone_size: once
d_call: .

cdr3_aa: CASSFGRDTGELFF
cdr3_nt: TGTGCCAGCAGCTTTGGGAGGGACACCGGGGAGCTGTTTTTT
v_call: TRBV7-9
j_call: TRBJ2-2
clone_size: .
d_call: TRBD2

cdr3_aa: CASSLPPGRSYGYTF
cdr3_nt: TGTGCCAGCAGCTTACCACCCGGCAGAAGCTATGGCTACACCTTC
v_call: TRBV5-4
j_call: TRBJ1-2
clone_size: once
d_call: .

cdr3_aa: CASSRTAALDEQYF
cdr3_nt: TGTGCCAGCAGCAGGACAGCGGCCCTGGACGAGCAGTACTTC
v_call: TRBV7-9
j_call: TRBJ2-7
clone_size: few
d_call: .

cdr3_aa: CASSLPTSGSYEQFF
cdr3_nt: TGTGCCAGCAGCTTGCCGACTAGCGGGAGCTATGAGCAGTTCTTC
v_call: TRBV5-4
j_call: TRBJ2-1
clone_size: .
d_call: TRBD2

cdr3_aa: CASSLAQGYEQFF
cdr3_nt: TGTGCCAGCAGCTTAGCACAGGGGTATGAGCAGTTCTTC
v_call: TRBV7-2
j_call: TRBJ2-1
clone_size: .
d_call: TRBD1

cdr3_aa: CASSPLRLAGHYNEQFF
cdr3_nt: TGTGCCAGCAGTCCGCTCCGTCTAGCGGGGCACTACAATGAGCAGTTCTTC
v_call: TRBV27
j_call: TRBJ2-1
clone_size: .
d_call: TRBD2

cdr3_aa: CASSLGIAYEQYF
cdr3_nt: TGTGCCAGCAGCTTGGGGATAGCCTACGAGCAGTACTTC
v_call: TRBV5-6
j_call: TRBJ2-7
clone_size: few
d_call: .

cdr3_aa: CASMIPESEIESGTEAFF
cdr3_nt: TGTGCCAGCATGATACCTGAGAGTGAGATAGAGAGCGGCACTGAAGCTTTCTTT
v_call: TRBV21-1
j_call: TRBJ1-1
clone_size: once
d_call: .

cdr3_aa: CASRLGARAFF
cdr3_nt: TGTGCCAGCAGACTTGGGGCGCGAGCTTTCTTT
v_call: TRBV4-2
j_call: TRBJ1-1
clone_size: .
d_call: .

cdr3_aa: CSVEAEGTTEAFF
cdr3_nt: TGCAGCGTTGAAGCTGAGGGCACCACTGAAGCTTTCTTT
v_call: TRBV29-1
j_call: TRBJ1-1
clone_size: few
d_call: .

cdr3_aa: CASSPPSRDYGYTF
cdr3_nt: TGTGCCAGCTCACCACCTTCCAGGGACTATGGCTACACCTTC
v_call: TRBV18
j_call: TRBJ1-2
clone_size: .
d_call: .

cdr3_aa: CASSPLAGVYNEQFF
cdr3_nt: TGTGCCAGCAGTCCACTAGCGGGTGTCTACAATGAGCAGTTCTTC
v_call: TRBV6-5
j_call: TRBJ2-1
clone_size: .
d_call: TRBD2

cdr3_aa: CASSGTSGRGHEQYF
cdr3_nt: TGTGCCAGCAGCGGTACAAGCGGGCGCGGTCACGAGCAGTACTTC
v_call: TRBV9
j_call: TRBJ2-7
clone_size: .
d_call: .

cdr3_aa: CASSLASAVGSYEQYF
cdr3_nt: TGTGCCAGCAGCTTAGCGTCGGCAGTGGGCTCCTACGAGCAGTACTTC
v_call: TRBV7-6
j_call: TRBJ2-7
clone_size: .
d_call: .

cdr3_aa: CASSSSGGQETQYF
cdr3_nt: TGTGCCAGCAGCTCGAGCGGGGGCCAAGAGACCCAGTACTTC
v_call: TRBV5-6
j_call: TRBJ2-5
clone_size: .
d_call: TRBD2

cdr3_aa: CASSPLTGELFF
cdr3_nt: TGTGCCAGCAGTCCCCTCACCGGGGAGCTGTTTTTT
v_call: TRBV28
j_call: TRBJ2-2
clone_size: .
d_call: .

cdr3_aa: CASSSVDVRTGGPEAFF
cdr3_nt: TGTGCCAGCAGTTCTGTCGATGTTCGGACAGGGGGCCCTGAAGCTTTCTTT
v_call: TRBV27
j_call: TRBJ1-1
clone_size: .
d_call: TRBD1

cdr3_aa: CASSFLGTAYEQYF
cdr3_nt: TGTGCCAGCAGCTTTCTAGGGACTGCCTACGAGCAGTACTTC
v_call: TRBV5-5
j_call: TRBJ2-7
clone_size: .
d_call: .

cdr3_aa: CASSEQGQGGQPQHF
cdr3_nt: TGTGCCAGCAGTGAACAGGGACAGGGAGGTCAGCCCCAGCATTTT
v_call: TRBV2
j_call: TRBJ1-5
clone_size: .
d_call: TRBD1

cdr3_aa: CASSPTGRPGDEQYF
cdr3_nt: TGTGCCAGCAGTCCTACAGGGCGCCCCGGGGACGAGCAGTACTTC
v_call: TRBV28
j_call: TRBJ2-7
clone_size: .
d_call: .

cdr3_aa: CASSHGTTNTEAFF
cdr3_nt: TGTGCCAGCAGTCACGGGACAACGAACACTGAAGCTTTCTTT
v_call: TRBV27
j_call: TRBJ1-1
clone_size: .
d_call: .

cdr3_aa: CASSDRWGDSPLHF
cdr3_nt: TGTGCCAGCAGTGACCGGTGGGGGGATTCACCCCTCCACTTT
v_call: TRBV6-4
j_call: TRBJ1-6
clone_size: .
d_call: .

cdr3_aa: CASSPAGLAGGADTQYF
cdr3_nt: TGCGCCAGCAGCCCTGCGGGACTAGCGGGGGGGGCAGATACGCAGTATTTT
v_call: TRBV5-1
j_call: TRBJ2-3
clone_size: .
d_call: TRBD2

cdr3_aa: CASSQEGLLNTEAFF
cdr3_nt: TGCGCCAGCAGCCAAGAAGGGTTATTGAACACTGAAGCTTTCTTT
v_call: TRBV4-1
j_call: TRBJ1-1
clone_size: few
d_call: .

cdr3_aa: CASSLGVAYRTRSGNTIYF
cdr3_nt: TGTGCCAGCAGCCTGGGAGTGGCCTACAGGACCCGCTCTGGAAACACCATATATTTT
v_call: TRBV5-5
j_call: TRBJ1-3
clone_size: .
d_call: .

cdr3_aa: CASSLTPNQNQPQHF
cdr3_nt: TGTGCCAGCAGCCTCACGCCCAACCAAAATCAGCCCCAGCATTTT
v_call: TRBV5-6
j_call: TRBJ1-5
clone_size: .
d_call: .

cdr3_aa: CASSLGLLGVNSEQFF
cdr3_nt: TGTGCCAGCAGCTTAGGGCTCCTAGGTGTCAACAGTGAGCAGTTCTTC
v_call: TRBV7-2
j_call: TRBJ2-1
clone_size: .
d_call: .

cdr3_aa: CASSLGLTANTGELFF
cdr3_nt: TGTGCCAGCAGTTTGGGGTTGACAGCGAACACCGGGGAGCTGTTTTTT
v_call: TRBV28
j_call: TRBJ2-2
clone_size: .
d_call: .